The 32 T cell receptor beta chains below were found in one sample sequenced in a study of blood T cell repertoires in COVID-19. TCRdb keeps only in-frame clones here, not all; method: immunoSEQ multiplex PCR. The sample shows 35,000 to 50,000 clones, approximately 80% of them seen only once. Input material: peripheral blood. All receptors derive from a man between 65 and 85 years old with active or convalescent COVID-19.

This clone occurred a few times. CDR3 in amino acids: CASRTGLAGPNLYEQYF. For the CDR3, the DNA is TGTGCCAGCAGAACGGGACTAGCGGGGCCAAACCTCTACGAGCAGTACTTC. The chain couples TRBV2 to TRBJ2-7; 13 bases match TRBD2. V was clipped by 6 bases and J by 3 bases; unmatched bases: 11. This CDR3 is 17 amino acids long. The germline gives CDR1 SNHLY, CDR2 FYNNEI.

The chain is built from TRBV6-4 and TRBJ2-5; 12 nucleotides agree with TRBD2. The germline V gene encodes CDR1 MRHNA and CDR2 SNTAGT. V lost 5 bases, J lost 4 bases, and 8 bases stayed unmatched. This CDR3 comprises 16 residues. The CDR3, as DNA: TGTGCCAGCAGTACCCTCCTAGCGGGGGGGCGAGAGACCCAGTACTTC. It translates to CASSTLLAGGRETQYF.

This chain uses TRBV28 with TRBJ2-2, with a possible D match to TRBD2 (6 bases). Germline loops: CDR1 MDHEN, CDR2 SYDVKM. The germline V and J ends were trimmed by 8 bases and 5 bases, with 12 bases remaining between them. The CDR3 extends over 13 amino acids. CDR3 in DNA: TGTGCCAGCGGGACTGGAGGGACCGGGGAGCTGTTTTTT. Its protein is CASGTGGTGELFF.

This clone was seen more than once but under ten times. The chain carries TRBV7-9 and TRBJ2-7; 9 nucleotides align to TRBD2. CDR3 size: 14 residues. The germline V gene encodes CDR1 SEHNR and CDR2 FQNEAQ (reference sequence). V shed 3 bases and J 4 bases; nucleotides not matched to a gene: 4. CDR3 residues: CASSLGLAPYEQYF. CDR3 DNA: TGTGCCAGCAGCTTGGGACTAGCTCCTTACGAGCAGTACTTC.

This clone was recorded a few times. This chain links TRBV9 with TRBJ2-6; maybe TRBD1 (6 bases). Germline assignment: CDR1 SGDLS and CDR2 YYNGEE. V was cut by 0 bases and J by 4 bases, with 8 bases left in between. The CDR3 is made up of 15 amino acids. The DNA of the CDR3 is TGTGCCAGCAGCGTAGAGGGGGTAGGGGCCAACGTCCTGACTTTC. Protein: CASSVEGVGANVLTF. Using reference TRBV9 and TRBJ2-6 for the parts outside the CDR3, the full variable domain is DSGVTQTPKHLITATGQRVTLRCSPRSGDLSVYWYQQSLDQGLQFLIQYYNGEERAKGNILERFSAQQFPDLHSELNLSSLELGDSALYFCASSVEGVGANVLTFGAGSRLTVL.

DNA of the CDR3: TGTGCCAGCAGCCGGGGGACTAGCGGGGGCGGCACAGATACGCAGTATTTT. It translates to CASSRGTSGGGTDTQYF. V gene TRBV7-9 combines with J gene TRBJ2-3; 14 bases agree with TRBD2. The CDR3 spans 17 residues. CDR1 and CDR2 from the germline V gene are SEHNR and FQNEAQ (reference sequence). Germline trimming cut 5 bases from V and 1 base from J; bases unmatched to any gene: 5.

A remark on this clone: Since a much larger clone is just one base distant, this may be a read error. This chain joins TRBV7-8 and TRBJ1-1; no reliable D call. Deletions cut 1 base from V and 1 base from J, with 4 bases between. This CDR3 has 13 residues. Germline CDR1 reads SGHVS; CDR2 reads FQNEAQ. The chain's CDR3 is CASSLGQNTEAFF. The CDR3 bases are TGTGCCAGCAGCTTAGGACAGAACACTGAAGCTTTCTTT.

The chain combines TRBV5-1 with TRBJ1-4; TRBD1 agrees at 7 bases. This CDR3 region has 14 residues. Germline assignment: CDR1 SGHRS and CDR2 YFSETQ. J lost 5 bases, V lost 3 bases, and 4 bases had no gene match. DNA for the CDR3: TGCGCCAGCAGCTATCCGGGACAGAATGAAAAACTGTTTTTT. Translated: CASSYPGQNEKLFF.

The CDR3 coding sequence is TGTGCCAGCAGCTTAGCCCGGACAGTCTACGAGCAGTACTTC. The encoded protein is CASSLARTVYEQYF. The chain carries TRBV7-8 and TRBJ2-7; the D gene is possibly TRBD1 (6 bases). V was pared by 0 bases and J by 3 bases, with 9 bases between. Germline CDR1 SGHVS, CDR2 FQNEAQ. This CDR3 has 14 amino acids.

The chain employs TRBV19 and TRBJ1-5; 7 bases are a match to TRBD1. CDR1 is LNHDA and CDR2 is SQIVND in the germline V gene (reference sequence). This CDR3 has 18 amino acids. V was pared by 5 bases and J by 4 bases, with 17 bases of the junction left unmatched. CDR3 in amino acids: CASSSGASRPGGNQPQHF. In DNA form, the CDR3 reads TGTGCCAGTAGTTCGGGCGCCAGCCGGCCAGGGGGAAATCAGCCCCAGCATTTT.

The V gene is TRBV10-1, the J gene TRBJ2-7; 9 positions agree with TRBD1. There are 14 residues in the CDR3. The V segment lost 6 bases and the J segment 5 bases; nucleotides outside the gene matches: 8. Germline CDR1 WNHNN, CDR2 SYGVQD (reference sequence). The CDR3 spells CASSAGGTGHEQYF. CDR3 DNA sequence: TGCGCCAGCAGCGCGGGTGGGACAGGGCACGAGCAGTACTTC.

The chain joins TRBV6-5 to TRBJ1-2; tentative D call: TRBD1 (6 bases). This CDR3 has 11 amino acids. V lost 10 bases and J 5 bases, leaving 11 bases between the germline ends. Germline values: CDR1 MNHEY, CDR2 SVGAGI. The CDR3 region is CATPQGYGYTF. The CDR3 DNA reads TGTGCCACCCCCCAGGGGTATGGCTACACCTTC.

The chain couples TRBV29-1 to TRBJ1-2, with TRBD1 matching over 7 bases. V lost 7 bases and J lost 7; bases outside the gene matches: 12. Germline V gene data show CDR1 as SQVTM and CDR2 as ANQGSEA. The CDR3 has 13 amino acids. CDR3 coding DNA: TGCAGCGCGGACAGGCGGGGGTTCGTTGGCTACACCTTC. Its protein product is CSADRRGFVGYTF.

In the case of this clone: An end of the junction differs from the germline gene, which may be a read error. The V gene is TRBV3-1 (or the pseudogene TRBV3-2), the J gene TRBJ1-6; 9 bases are a match to TRBD1. Germline V gene sequence: CDR1 LGHDT, CDR2 YNNKEL (reference sequence). The CDR3 is 16 residues long. CDR3: CASRQGMGTGIRPLHF. The CDR3 bases are TGTGCCAGCAGACAAGGGATGGGGACAGGGATTCGACCCCTCCACTTT.

This clone appeared a few times. The chain has TRBV6-5 and TRBJ1-2; 7 bases align to TRBD1. The CDR3 is made up of 14 amino acids. Trimming at V came to 6 bases and at J to 3 bases, leaving 7 bases not matched to a gene. Germline CDR1 MNHEY, CDR2 SVGAGI. The CDR3 sequence: CASRRTGTDYGYTF. The DNA of the CDR3 is TGTGCCAGCAGGAGAACTGGGACAGACTATGGCTACACCTTC.

The chain uses TRBV27 and TRBJ2-3; 7 bases agree with TRBD2. The germline V gene encodes CDR1 MNHEY and CDR2 SMNVEV (reference sequence). With 5 bases clipped from V and 6 bases from J, the junction kept 14 bases outside the gene matches. This CDR3 spans 16 amino acids. CDR3 protein: CASSPSLGGRPDTQYF. CDR3 DNA: TGTGCCAGCAGTCCATCTTTGGGGGGGAGGCCCGATACGCAGTATTTT.

This rearrangement joins TRBV7-9 to TRBJ1-5; D is unclear. There are 12 residues in the CDR3. Trimming took 3 bases from V and 6 from J, leaving 6 bases between them. Germline V gene data show CDR1 as SEHNR and CDR2 as FQNEAQ (reference sequence). The CDR3: CASSLGTQPQHF. CDR3 sequence (DNA): TGTGCCAGCAGCTTGGGCACTCAGCCCCAGCATTTT.

The chain recombines TRBV12-1 with TRBJ2-3; the table gives TRBD1 as D, unverified against the DNA. TRBV12-1 is annotated as a pseudogene. CDR3 length: 16 amino acids. The CDR3 loop reads CASSFRQGASTDTQYF. The CDR3 DNA sequence: TGTGCCAGCAGCTTTCGACAGGGGGCCTCCACAGATACGCAGTATTTT.

In DNA, the CDR3 is TGTGCCACCAGCAGCTCCAGTCGCAATCAGCCCCAGCATTTT. It encodes CATSSSSRNQPQHF. The chain carries TRBV15 and TRBJ1-5, with no clear D. This CDR3 is built from 14 residues. In germline, CDR1 is LNHNV, CDR2 YYDKDF (reference sequence). With 3 bases removed from V and 2 bases from J, the gap between germline ends came to 8 bases.

This clone was detected a few times. The chain joins TRBV19 to TRBJ2-1; 8 positions match TRBD2. There are 15 residues in the CDR3. V lost 5 bases, J lost 10 bases, and 13 bases stayed unmatched. Germline-derived CDR1 and CDR2 are LNHDA and SQIVND (reference sequence). CDR3 in amino acids: CASSLGTRRFGEQFF. CDR3 coding DNA: TGTGCCAGTAGTCTCGGGACTAGAAGGTTTGGGGAGCAGTTCTTC.

This clone occurred a few times. V usage is TRBV5-1 and J usage is TRBJ1-5; D is undetermined. V lost 0 bases and J 0 bases, leaving 7 bases between the germline ends. The CDR3 runs 15 residues. In germline, CDR1 is SGHRS, CDR2 YFSETQ. CDR3 sequence (DNA): TGCGCCAGCAGCTTGGCCGGGGATAGCAATCAGCCCCAGCATTTT. Translated: CASSLAGDSNQPQHF.

The genes are TRBV30 and TRBJ1-2, with TRBD1 identical over 8 bases. CDR3 length: 15 amino acids. With 3 bases clipped from V and 4 bases from J, the junction kept 10 bases outside the gene matches. CDR1 and CDR2 from the germline V gene are GTSNPN and SVGIG (reference sequence). CDR3 in amino acids: CAWRLPGQESYGYTF. In nucleotides, the CDR3 is TGTGCCTGGAGATTACCGGGACAGGAGTCCTATGGCTACACCTTC.

This clone has only one observation. The chain combines TRBV24-1 with TRBJ2-2; 7 positions agree with TRBD1. CDR1 and CDR2 (germline): KGHDR, SFDVKD. The CDR3 is made up of 14 amino acids. Trimming removed 4 bases from V and 8 bases from J; junction bases left unmatched: 6. The CDR3 nucleotides are TGTGCCACCAGTGACCACAGGGGACCGGGGGAGCTGTTTTTT. This translates into CATSDHRGPGELFF.

The V call is TRBV18, the J call TRBJ1-6, with TRBD1 matching over 8 bases. Looked up from germline, CDR1 is KGHSH and CDR2 is LQKENI. CDR3 size: 14 residues. V was pared by 3 bases and J by 8 bases, with 3 bases of the junction left unmatched. The CDR3 protein is CASSPDRDDSPLHF. In DNA form, the CDR3 reads TGTGCCAGCTCACCGGACAGGGATGATTCACCCCTCCACTTT.

V usage is TRBV7-9 and J usage is TRBJ1-1; D is uncertain. CDR1 is SEHNR, CDR2 FQNEAQ, per germline (reference sequence). The CDR3 runs 16 residues. V lost 5 bases to trimming and J lost 4 bases, with 20 bases between them. CDR3 residues: CASSIHPRQPGTEAFF. The CDR3 DNA reads TGTGCCAGCAGCATACACCCGCGGCAGCCGGGCACTGAAGCTTTCTTT.

The V gene is TRBV10-3, the J gene TRBJ2-1, with TRBD1 matching 7 bases. This CDR3 has 16 amino acids. V lost 4 bases to trimming and J lost 5 bases; unmatched junction nucleotides: 11. Germline loops: CDR1 ENHRY, CDR2 SYGVKD. CDR3 DNA sequence: TGTGCCATCAGTGTGTACGGAGGACAGGCCGACAATGAGCAGTTCTTC. This gives the protein CAISVYGGQADNEQFF.

Within the sample, this clone is medium-sized. The chain has TRBV3-1 (or the pseudogene TRBV3-2) and TRBJ2-1; 10 bases align to TRBD2. Per germline, CDR1 LGHDT and CDR2 YNNKEL (reference sequence). CDR3 length: 17 residues. The V gene end was trimmed by 1 base and the J gene end by 0 bases; junction bases not matched to a gene: 3. The CDR3: CASSQVSGGYSYNEQFF. CDR3 DNA sequence: TGTGCCAGCAGCCAAGTTAGCGGGGGGTACTCCTACAATGAGCAGTTCTTC.

As DNA, the CDR3 is TGTGCCAGCAGCCAAGATCGGGAGGATTCGGGCTACACCTTC. Protein: CASSQDREDSGYTF. V and J are TRBV3-1 (or the pseudogene TRBV3-2) and TRBJ1-2; the D is unclear. The germline V and J ends were trimmed by 0 bases and 8 bases, with 13 bases remaining between them. CDR1 is LGHDT and CDR2 is YNNKEL in the germline V gene (reference sequence). CDR3 length equals 14 residues.

The chain is built from TRBV7-3 and TRBJ2-3; 10 positions agree with TRBD1. The CDR3 totals 14 residues. Germline V lookup: CDR1 SGHTA, CDR2 FQGTGA. The V and J ends lost 3 bases and 4 bases, in that order; junction bases with no gene match: 1. In DNA, the CDR3 is TGTGCCAGCAGCTTGGGGACAGGGGCAGATACGCAGTATTTT. As protein: CASSLGTGADTQYF.

The chain joins TRBV24-1 to TRBJ1-1; a possible D gene is TRBD1 (6 bases). CDR1 is KGHDR and CDR2 is SFDVKD in the germline V gene. Deletions cut 0 bases from V and 7 bases from J, with 14 bases between. There are 15 residues in the CDR3. The CDR3 reads CATSDLARGGDEAFF. CDR3 DNA sequence: TGTGCCACCAGTGATTTGGCCAGGGGTGGGGATGAAGCTTTCTTT.

This clone showed up just a few times. The chain couples TRBV24-1 to TRBJ1-5, with no clear D. Germline V gene sequence: CDR1 KGHDR, CDR2 SFDVKD. Trimming pared 3 bases from V and 4 bases from J, leaving 3 bases between. This CDR3 has 12 residues. The CDR3 sequence is CATSDPNQPQHF. The DNA for the CDR3 is TGTGCCACCAGTGATCCTAATCAGCCCCAGCATTTT.

This clone is a singleton in its sample. This rearrangement joins TRBV5-4 to TRBJ2-2, with D unresolved. Trimming shortened V by 2 bases and J by 5 bases, and 10 bases separated the two germline ends. There are 14 residues in the CDR3. Germline-derived CDR1 and CDR2 are SGHNT and YYREEE (reference sequence). The chain's CDR3 is CASSLTVETGELFF. The CDR3 coding sequence is TGTGCCAGCAGCTTAACGGTGGAGACCGGGGAGCTGTTTTTT. The variable domain in full, with the rest retrieved from reference TRBV5-4 and TRBJ2-2, is ETGVTQSPTHLIKTRGQQVTLRCSSQSGHNTVSWYQQALGQGPQFIFQYYREEENGRGNFPPRFSGLQFPNYSSELNVNALELDDSALYLCASSLTVETGELFFGEGSRLTVL.